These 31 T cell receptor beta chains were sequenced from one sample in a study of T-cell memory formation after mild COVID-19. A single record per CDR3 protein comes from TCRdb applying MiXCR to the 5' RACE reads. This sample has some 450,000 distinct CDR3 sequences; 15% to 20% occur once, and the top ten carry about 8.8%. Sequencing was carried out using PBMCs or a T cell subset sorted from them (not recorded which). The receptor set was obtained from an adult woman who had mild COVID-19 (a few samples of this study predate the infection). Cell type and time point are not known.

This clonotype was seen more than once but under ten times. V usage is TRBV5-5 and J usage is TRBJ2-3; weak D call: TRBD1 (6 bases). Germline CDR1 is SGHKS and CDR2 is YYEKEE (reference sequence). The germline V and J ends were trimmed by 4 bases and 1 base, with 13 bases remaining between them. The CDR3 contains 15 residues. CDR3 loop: CASSLRGFRTDTQYF. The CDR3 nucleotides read TGTGCCAGCAGCCTCAGGGGATTTCGCACAGATACGCAGTATTTT.

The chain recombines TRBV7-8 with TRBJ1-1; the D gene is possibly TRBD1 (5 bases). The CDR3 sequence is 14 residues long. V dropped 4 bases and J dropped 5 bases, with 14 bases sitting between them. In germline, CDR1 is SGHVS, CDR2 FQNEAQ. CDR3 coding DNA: TGTGCCAGCAGCTCCAGGGCCATCGGGACTGAAGCTTTCTTT. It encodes CASSSRAIGTEAFF.

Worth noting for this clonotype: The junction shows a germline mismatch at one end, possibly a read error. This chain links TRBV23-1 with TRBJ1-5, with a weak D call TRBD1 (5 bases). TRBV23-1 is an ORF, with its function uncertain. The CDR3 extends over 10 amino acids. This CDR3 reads CASSLGRGIF. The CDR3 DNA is TGCGCCAGCAGTCTCGGGCGGGGGATTTTT.

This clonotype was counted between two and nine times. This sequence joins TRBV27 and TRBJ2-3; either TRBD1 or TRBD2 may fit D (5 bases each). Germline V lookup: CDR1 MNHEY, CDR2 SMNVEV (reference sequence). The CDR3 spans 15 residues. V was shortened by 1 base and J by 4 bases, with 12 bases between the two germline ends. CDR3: CASSLFTRGADTQYF. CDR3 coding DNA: TGTGCCAGCAGTTTATTTACTAGGGGCGCAGATACGCAGTATTTT.

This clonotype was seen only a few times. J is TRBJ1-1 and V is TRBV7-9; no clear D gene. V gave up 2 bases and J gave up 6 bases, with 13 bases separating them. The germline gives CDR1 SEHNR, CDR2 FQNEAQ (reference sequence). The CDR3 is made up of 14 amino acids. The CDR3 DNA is TGTGCCAGCAGCTTACAGGCCCTTGCGGCTGAAGCTTTCTTT. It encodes CASSLQALAAEAFF.

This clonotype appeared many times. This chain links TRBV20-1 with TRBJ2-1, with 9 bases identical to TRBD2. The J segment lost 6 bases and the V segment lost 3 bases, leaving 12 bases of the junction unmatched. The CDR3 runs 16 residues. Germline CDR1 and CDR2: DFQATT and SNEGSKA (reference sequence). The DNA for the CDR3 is TGCAGTGCTAGGGATCAAGCGGGACTAGCAACCAATGAGCAGTTCTTC. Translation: CSARDQAGLATNEQFF.

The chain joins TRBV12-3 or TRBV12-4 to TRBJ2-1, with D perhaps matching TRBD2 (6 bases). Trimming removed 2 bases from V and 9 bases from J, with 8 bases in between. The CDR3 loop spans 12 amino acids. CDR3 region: CASSLRRAEQFF. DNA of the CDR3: TGTGCCAGCAGTTTAAGGAGGGCTGAGCAGTTCTTC.

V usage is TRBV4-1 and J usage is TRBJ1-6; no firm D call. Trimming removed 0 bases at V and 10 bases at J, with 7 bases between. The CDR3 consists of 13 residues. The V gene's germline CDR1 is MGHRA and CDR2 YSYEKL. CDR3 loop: CASSQEKVSPLHF. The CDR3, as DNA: TGCGCCAGCAGCCAAGAAAAGGTGTCACCCCTCCACTTT.

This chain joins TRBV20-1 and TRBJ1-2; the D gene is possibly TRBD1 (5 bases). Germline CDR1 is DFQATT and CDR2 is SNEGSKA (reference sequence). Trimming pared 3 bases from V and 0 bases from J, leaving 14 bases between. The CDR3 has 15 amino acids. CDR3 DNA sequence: TGCAGTGCTAGTGAGGGGCGCTTGGCTAACTATGGCTACACCTTC. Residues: CSASEGRLANYGYTF.

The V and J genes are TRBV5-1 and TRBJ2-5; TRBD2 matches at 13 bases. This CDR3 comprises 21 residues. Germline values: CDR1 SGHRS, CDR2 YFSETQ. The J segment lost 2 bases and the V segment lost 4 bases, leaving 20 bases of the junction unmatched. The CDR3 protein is CASSRTFRAPGLAGVQETQYF. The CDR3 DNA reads TGCGCCAGCAGCCGTACCTTTAGGGCACCAGGACTAGCGGGAGTGCAAGAGACCCAGTACTTC.

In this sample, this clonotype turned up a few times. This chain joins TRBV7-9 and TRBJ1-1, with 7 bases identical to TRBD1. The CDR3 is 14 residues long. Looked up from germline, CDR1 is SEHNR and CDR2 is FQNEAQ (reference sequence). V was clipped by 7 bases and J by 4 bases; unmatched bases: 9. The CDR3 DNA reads TGTGCCAGCACCCCGGGACAGCCGTCCACTGAAGCTTTCTTT. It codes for CASTPGQPSTEAFF.

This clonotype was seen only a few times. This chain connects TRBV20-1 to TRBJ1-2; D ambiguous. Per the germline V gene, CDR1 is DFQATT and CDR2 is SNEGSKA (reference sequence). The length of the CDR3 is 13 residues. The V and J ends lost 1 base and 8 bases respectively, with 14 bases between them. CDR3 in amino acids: CSARGFLWQGYTF. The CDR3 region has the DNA TGCAGTGCTAGAGGATTTCTTTGGCAAGGCTACACCTTC.

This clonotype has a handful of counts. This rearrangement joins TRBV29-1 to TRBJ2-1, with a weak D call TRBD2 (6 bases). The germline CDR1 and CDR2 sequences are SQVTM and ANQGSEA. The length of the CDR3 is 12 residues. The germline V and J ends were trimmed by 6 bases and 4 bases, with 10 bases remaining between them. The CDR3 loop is CSVGTVYNEQFF. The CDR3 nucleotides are TGCAGCGTAGGGACTGTTTACAATGAGCAGTTCTTC.

The CDR3 is CASSFAQGNSPLHF. CDR3 sequence (DNA): TGTGCCAGCAGTTTTGCACAGGGGAATTCACCCCTCCACTTT. V gene TRBV27 combines with J gene TRBJ1-6, with TRBD1 identical over 7 bases. The CDR3 consists of 14 residues. In germline, CDR1 is MNHEY, CDR2 SMNVEV (reference sequence). With V trimmed by 3 bases and J by 7 bases, 3 bases remained unmatched.

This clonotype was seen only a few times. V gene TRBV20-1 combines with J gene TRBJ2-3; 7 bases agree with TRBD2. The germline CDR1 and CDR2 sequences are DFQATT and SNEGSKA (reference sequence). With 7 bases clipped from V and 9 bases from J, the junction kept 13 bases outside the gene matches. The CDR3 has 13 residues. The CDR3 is CSGHPGRESTQYF. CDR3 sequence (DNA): TGCAGTGGCCATCCGGGGAGGGAAAGCACGCAGTATTTT.

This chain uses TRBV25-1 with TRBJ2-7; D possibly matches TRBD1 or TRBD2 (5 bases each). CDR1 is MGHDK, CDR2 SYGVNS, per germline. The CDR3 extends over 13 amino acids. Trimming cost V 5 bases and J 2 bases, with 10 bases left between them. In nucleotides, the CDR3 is TGTGCCAGCAGTCGGGGCAGAGCCTACGAGCAGTACTTC. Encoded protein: CASSRGRAYEQYF.

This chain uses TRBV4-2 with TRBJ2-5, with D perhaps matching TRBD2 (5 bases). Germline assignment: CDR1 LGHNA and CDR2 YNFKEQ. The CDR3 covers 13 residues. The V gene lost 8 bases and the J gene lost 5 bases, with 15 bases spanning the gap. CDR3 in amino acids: CASAGSFGETQYF. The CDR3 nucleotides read TGTGCCAGCGCTGGGAGTTTTGGGGAGACCCAGTACTTC.

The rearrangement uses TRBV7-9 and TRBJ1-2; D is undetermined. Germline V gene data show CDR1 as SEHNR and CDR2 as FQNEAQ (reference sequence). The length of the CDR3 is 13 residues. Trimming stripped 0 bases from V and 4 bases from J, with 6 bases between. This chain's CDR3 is CASSLASTYGYTF. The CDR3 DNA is TGTGCCAGCAGCTTAGCCAGCACCTATGGCTACACCTTC.

The CDR3, as DNA: TGTGCCAGCAGTTCTGACAGGTTAATCACAGATACGCAGTATTTT. This codes for CASSSDRLITDTQYF. The chain has TRBV25-1 and TRBJ2-3; TRBD1 might be the D (6 bases). V dropped 5 bases and J dropped 2 bases, with 14 bases sitting between them. In germline, CDR1 is MGHDK, CDR2 SYGVNS. The length of the CDR3 is 15 residues.

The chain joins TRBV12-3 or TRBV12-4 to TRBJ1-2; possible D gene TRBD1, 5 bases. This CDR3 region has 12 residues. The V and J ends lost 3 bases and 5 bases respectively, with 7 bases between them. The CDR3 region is CASSFRDYGYTF. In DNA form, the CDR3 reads TGTGCCAGCAGTTTCAGGGATTATGGCTACACCTTC.

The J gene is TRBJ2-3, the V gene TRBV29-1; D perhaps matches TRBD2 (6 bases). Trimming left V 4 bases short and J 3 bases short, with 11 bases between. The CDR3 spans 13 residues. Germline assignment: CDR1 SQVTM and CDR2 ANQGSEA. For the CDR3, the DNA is TGCAGCGTTGGTGGAGGGGTAACAGATACGCAGTATTTT. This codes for CSVGGGVTDTQYF.

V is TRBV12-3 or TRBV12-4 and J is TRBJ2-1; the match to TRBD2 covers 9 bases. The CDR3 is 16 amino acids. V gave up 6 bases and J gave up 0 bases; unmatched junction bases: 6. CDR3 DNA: TGTGCCAGCAGGCGCGGGGGGGGAAGCTCCTACAATGAGCAGTTCTTC. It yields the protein CASRRGGGSSYNEQFF.

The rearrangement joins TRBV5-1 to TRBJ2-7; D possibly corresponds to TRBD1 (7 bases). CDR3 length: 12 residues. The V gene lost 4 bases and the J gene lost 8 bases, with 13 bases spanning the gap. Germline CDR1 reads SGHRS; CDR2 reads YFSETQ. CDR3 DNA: TGCGCCAGCAGCGGGGGGACAGAGCAGCAGTACTTC. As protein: CASSGGTEQQYF.

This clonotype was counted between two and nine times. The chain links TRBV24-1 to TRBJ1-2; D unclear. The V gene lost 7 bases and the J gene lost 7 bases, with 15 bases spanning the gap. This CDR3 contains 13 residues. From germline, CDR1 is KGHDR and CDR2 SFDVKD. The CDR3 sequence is CATRGPDLIGYTF. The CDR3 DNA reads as TGTGCCACCAGAGGGCCGGACTTGATTGGCTACACCTTC.

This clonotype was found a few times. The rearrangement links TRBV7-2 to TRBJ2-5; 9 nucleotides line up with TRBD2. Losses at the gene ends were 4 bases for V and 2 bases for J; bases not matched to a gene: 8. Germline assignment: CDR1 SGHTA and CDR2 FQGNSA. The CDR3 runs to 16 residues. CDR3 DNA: TGTGCCAGCAGCTGGGCGGATAGCGGGAGACAAGAGACCCAGTACTTC. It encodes CASSWADSGRQETQYF.

CDR3: CAISESTQGNQPQHF. In nucleotides, the CDR3 is TGTGCCATCAGTGAGTCGACTCAGGGCAATCAGCCCCAGCATTTT. The chain is built from TRBV10-3 and TRBJ1-5, with D uncertain. CDR1 ENHRY and CDR2 SYGVKD come from the germline V gene. Deletions cut 0 bases from V and 2 bases from J, with 8 bases between. The CDR3 is 15 residues long.

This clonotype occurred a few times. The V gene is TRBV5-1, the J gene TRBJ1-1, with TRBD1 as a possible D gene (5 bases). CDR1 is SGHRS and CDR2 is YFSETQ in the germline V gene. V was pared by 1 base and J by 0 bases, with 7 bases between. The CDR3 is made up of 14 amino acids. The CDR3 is CASSLRTLNTEAFF. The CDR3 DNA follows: TGCGCCAGCAGCTTGAGGACACTGAACACTGAAGCTTTCTTT.

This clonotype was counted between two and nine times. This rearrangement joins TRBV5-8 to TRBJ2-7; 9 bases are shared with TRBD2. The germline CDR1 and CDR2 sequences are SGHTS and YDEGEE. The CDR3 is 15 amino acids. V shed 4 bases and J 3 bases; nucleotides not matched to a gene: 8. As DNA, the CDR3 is TGTGCCAGCAGCAAAGGACTAGCGACCTACTACGAGCAGTACTTC. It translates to CASSKGLATYYEQYF.

The CDR3 nucleotides read TGTGCCAGCAGTTACTCGAGTCACTTGAACACTGAAGCTTTCTTT. Its protein is CASSYSSHLNTEAFF. The chain joins TRBV6-5 to TRBJ1-1; no firm D call. Trimming stripped 0 bases from V and 0 bases from J, with 8 bases between. Germline CDR1 is MNHEY and CDR2 is SVGAGI. The CDR3 contains 15 residues.

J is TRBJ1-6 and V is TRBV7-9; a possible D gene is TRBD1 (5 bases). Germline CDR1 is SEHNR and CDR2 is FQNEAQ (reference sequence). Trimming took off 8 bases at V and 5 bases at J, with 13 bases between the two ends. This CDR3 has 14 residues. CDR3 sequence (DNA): TGTGCCAGCGCGTTTCAAGGGGATAATTCACCCCTCCACTTT. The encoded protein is CASAFQGDNSPLHF.

This chain's CDR3 is CAISESAGGPYEQYF. CDR3 in DNA: TGTGCCATCAGTGAGTCAGCGGGAGGGCCCTACGAGCAGTACTTC. V usage is TRBV10-3 and J usage is TRBJ2-7; 10 bases match TRBD2. J lost 2 bases, V lost 0 bases, and 1 base had no gene match. The CDR3 is made up of 15 amino acids. Germline CDR1 is ENHRY and CDR2 is SYGVKD.